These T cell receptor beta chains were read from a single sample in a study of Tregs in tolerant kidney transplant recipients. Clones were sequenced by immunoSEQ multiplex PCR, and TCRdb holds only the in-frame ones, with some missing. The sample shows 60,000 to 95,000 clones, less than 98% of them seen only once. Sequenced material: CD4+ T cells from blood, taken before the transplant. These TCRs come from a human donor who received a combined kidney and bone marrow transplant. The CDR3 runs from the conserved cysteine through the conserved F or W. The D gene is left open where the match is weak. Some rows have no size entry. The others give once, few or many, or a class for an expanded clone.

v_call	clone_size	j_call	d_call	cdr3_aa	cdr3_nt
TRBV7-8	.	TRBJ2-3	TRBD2	CASSLSGSGTDTQYF	TGTGCCAGCAGCCTAAGCGGGAGTGGGACAGATACGCAGTATTTT
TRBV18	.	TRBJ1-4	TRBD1	CASSSGQGREKLFF	TGTGCCAGCTCGTCGGGACAGGGGCGGGAAAAACTGTTTTTT
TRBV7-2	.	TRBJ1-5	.	CASSRDSTNQPQHF	TGTGCCAGCAGCCGTGACAGCACTAATCAGCCCCAGCATTTT
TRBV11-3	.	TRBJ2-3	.	CASSKRGADTQYF	TGTGCCAGCAGCAAAAGGGGTGCAGATACGCAGTATTTT
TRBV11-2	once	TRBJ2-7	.	CASSFTGTGAYEQYF	TGTGCCAGCAGCTTCACCGGGACTGGGGCCTACGAGCAGTACTTC
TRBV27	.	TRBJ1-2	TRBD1	CASSPRDRARANYGYTF	TGTGCCAGCAGTCCTCGGGACAGGGCAAGAGCTAACTATGGCTACACCTTC
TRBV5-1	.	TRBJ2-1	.	CASSSGQTYNEQFF	TGCGCCAGCAGCTCCGGACAGACCTACAATGAGCAGTTCTTC
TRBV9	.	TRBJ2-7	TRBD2	CASSTVGGGASYEQYF	TGTGCCAGCAGCACCGTGGGCGGGGGAGCCTCCTACGAGCAGTACTTC
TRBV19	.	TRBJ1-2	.	CATKARPNYGYTF	TGTGCCACCAAGGCCAGGCCGAACTATGGCTACACCTTC
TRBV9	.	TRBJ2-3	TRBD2	CASSVSGRASTDTQYF	TGTGCCAGCAGCGTTAGCGGGAGGGCCAGCACAGATACGCAGTATTTT
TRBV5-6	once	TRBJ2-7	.	CASSFERRSLTSEQYF	TGTGCCAGCAGCTTTGAAAGGAGGTCTCTTACGTCCGAGCAGTACTTC
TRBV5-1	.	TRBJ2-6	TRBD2	CASWAGVGANVLTF	TGCGCCAGCTGGGCGGGAGTTGGGGCCAACGTCCTGACTTTC
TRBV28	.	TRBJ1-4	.	CASSLPTDSLGKLFF	TGTGCCAGCAGTTTACCGACAGATTCGCTTGGAAAACTGTTTTTT
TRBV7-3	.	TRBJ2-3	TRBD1	CASSPQGQGVTDTQYF	TGTGCCAGCAGCCCGCAAGGACAGGGAGTCACAGATACGCAGTATTTT
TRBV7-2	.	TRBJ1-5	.	CASGHTGQPQHF	TGTGCCAGCGGTCACACAGGTCAGCCCCAGCATTTT
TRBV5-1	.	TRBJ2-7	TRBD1	CASSLDRRGTGFYEQYF	TGCGCCAGCAGCTTGGACCGCAGGGGGACAGGTTTCTACGAGCAGTACTTC
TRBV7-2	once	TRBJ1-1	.	CASSLEPPGVTEAFF	TGTGCCAGCAGCTTAGAACCCCCAGGGGTAACTGAAGCTTTCTTT
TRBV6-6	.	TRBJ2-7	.	CASSYSPTKSSYEQYF	TGTGCCAGCAGTTACTCGCCGACTAAAAGCTCCTACGAGCAGTACTTC
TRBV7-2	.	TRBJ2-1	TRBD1	CASSPDRGLYNEQFF	TGTGCCAGCAGCCCTGACAGGGGGCTCTACAATGAGCAGTTCTTC
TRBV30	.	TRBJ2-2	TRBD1	CAWSKGTGLTGELFF	TGTGCCTGGAGTAAGGGGACAGGGTTAACCGGGGAGCTGTTTTTT
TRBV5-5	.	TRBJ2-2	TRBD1	CASQDRTNTGELFF	TGTGCCAGCCAGGACAGGACGAACACCGGGGAGCTGTTTTTT
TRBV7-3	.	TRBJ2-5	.	CASSLTTRKQETQYF	TGTGCCAGCAGCTTAACAACGCGGAAACAAGAGACCCAGTACTTC
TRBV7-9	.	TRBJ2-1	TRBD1	CASSLEGAGFF	TGTGCCAGCAGCTTAGAGGGGGCGGGGTTCTTC
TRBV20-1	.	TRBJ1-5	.	CSARADQPQHF	TGCAGTGCTAGAGCCGATCAGCCCCAGCATTTT
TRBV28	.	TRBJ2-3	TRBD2	CASTRGGPIVTDTQYF	TGTGCCAGCACTCGGGGGGGCCCAATCGTCACAGATACGCAGTATTTT
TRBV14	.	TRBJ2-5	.	CASSKPLYQETQYF	TGTGCCAGCTCAAAGCCCCTGTATCAAGAGACCCAGTACTTC
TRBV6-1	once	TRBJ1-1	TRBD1	CASSVTGTETEAFF	TGTGCCAGCAGTGTAACCGGGACAGAGACTGAAGCTTTCTTT
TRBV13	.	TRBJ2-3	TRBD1	CASSRQWTGDTQYF	TGTGCCAGCAGCCGCCAATGGACAGGGGATACGCAGTATTTT
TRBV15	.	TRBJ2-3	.	CATSRDRTDTQYF	TGTGCCACCAGCAGAGATAGGACAGACACGCAGTATTTT
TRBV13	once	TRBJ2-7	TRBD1	CASSLKGQGIYEQYF	TGTGCCAGCAGCTTAAAGGGACAGGGGATTTACGAGCAGTACTTC
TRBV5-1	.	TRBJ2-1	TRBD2	CASSLAETSGTYSYNEQFF	TGCGCCAGCAGCTTGGCCGAGACTAGCGGGACTTACTCCTACAATGAGCAGTTCTTC
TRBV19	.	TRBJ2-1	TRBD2	CASRVTSGSLSYNEQFF	TGTGCCAGTAGAGTGACTAGCGGGTCCCTCTCCTACAATGAGCAGTTCTTC
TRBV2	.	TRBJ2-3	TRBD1	CASSYQGAQADTQYF	TGTGCCAGCAGTTACCAGGGGGCCCAGGCGGATACGCAGTATTTT
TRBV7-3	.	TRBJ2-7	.	CASSRGLGSSYGQYF	TGTGCCAGCAGCCGCGGTCTAGGGAGCTCCTACGGGCAGTACTTC
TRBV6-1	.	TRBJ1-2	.	CASSEALSLSGIGYGYTF	TGTGCCAGCAGTGAAGCTCTAAGCCTGAGCGGAATTGGCTATGGCTACACCTTC
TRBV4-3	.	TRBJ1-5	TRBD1	CASSQETGNQPQHF	TGCGCCAGCAGCCAGGAGACAGGGAATCAGCCCCAGCATTTT
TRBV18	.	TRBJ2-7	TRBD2	CASSFPGLGSYEQYF	TGTGCCAGCTCATTTCCGGGACTAGGATCCTACGAGCAGTACTTC
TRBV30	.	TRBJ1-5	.	CAWSVKGQGNQPQHF	TGTGCCTGGAGTGTAAAGGGGCAGGGGAATCAGCCCCAGCATTTT
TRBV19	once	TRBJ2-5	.	CASSTGVTETQYF	TGTGCCAGTAGTACGGGGGTCACGGAGACCCAGTACTTC
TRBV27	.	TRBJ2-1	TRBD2	CASSKVRVIGGNEQFF	TGTGCCAGCAGTAAGGTGAGGGTAATCGGGGGGAATGAGCAGTTCTTC
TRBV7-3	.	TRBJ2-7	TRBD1	CASSPSTGPNEQYF	TGTGCCAGCAGCCCTTCGACAGGGCCAAACGAGCAGTACTTC
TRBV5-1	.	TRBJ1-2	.	CASSLETQGHGGYTF	TGCGCCAGCAGCTTAGAAACTCAGGGGCACGGTGGCTACACCTTC
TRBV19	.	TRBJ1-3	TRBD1	CASSTSRDRVAGNTIYF	TGTGCCAGTAGTACCTCTAGGGACAGGGTGGCTGGAAACACCATATATTTT
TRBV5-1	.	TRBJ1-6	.	CASSLEQGDNSPLHF	TGCGCCAGCAGTTTGGAACAGGGAGATAATTCACCCCTCCACTTT